This T cell receptor beta chain stems from a study of blood T cell repertoires in COVID-19. Per the authors' pipeline: Counts of nucleated cells, estimated from reference gene primer amplification, were obtained. Libraries were prepared by immunoSEQ multiplex PCR; TCRdb keeps only in-frame clonotypes and omits some of them. V and J calls and clone size are those listed in that table; D and trimming were worked out from the DNA. There are around 300,000 clones in the sample; 89% occur only once, and 2% to 2.5% lies in the top ten. V lost 6 bases, J lost 3 bases, and 7 bases stayed unmatched. CDR1 is ENHRY, CDR2 SYGVKD, per germline. The CDR3 runs to 16 residues. This clone was observed a handful of times.

The chain couples TRBV10-3 to TRBJ2-5, with 13 bases lining up with TRBD2. The sample consisted of peripheral blood. This TCR came from a man between 50 and 59 years old with acute or convalescent COVID-19. The CDR3 region is CAISPGLAGTKETQYF. The CDR3 bases are TGTGCCATCAGCCCGGGACTAGCGGGGACTAAAGAGACCCAGTACTTC.